What follows are 7 T cell receptor beta chains derived from one specimen sequenced in a study of T cells in Graves' hyperthyroidism and ophthalmopathy. Using RNA transcripts as the source, TCR beta CDR3 regions were amplified. TCR CDR3 underwent first-round RT-PCR with the HTBI primer set. TCRdb re-called the multiplex PCR reads through MiXCR, storing one row per CDR3 protein. The sample carries more than 600,000 distinct CDR3 sequences, approximately 16% recorded once. What was sequenced was blood. All receptors come from a man younger than 35 with Graves' hyperthyroidism.

This clonotype was seen many times. The V and J genes are TRBV12-3 or TRBV12-4 and TRBJ2-5, with D uncertain. V lost 3 bases to trimming and J lost 5 bases, with 10 bases between them. CDR3 length equals 13 residues. CDR3 nucleotide sequence: TGTGCCAGCAGTTTGGGCTATACCGAGACCCAGTACTTC. Protein sequence: CASSLGYTETQYF.

This clonotype has more than one count but fewer than ten. This chain links TRBV2 with TRBJ1-2, with TRBD1 as a possible D gene (5 bases). This CDR3 has 15 residues. V was clipped by 6 bases and J by 0 bases, with 14 bases between them. Germline values: CDR1 SNHLY, CDR2 FYNNEI. The CDR3: CASRGDRITNYGYTF. The CDR3 nucleotides read TGTGCCAGCAGGGGGGACCGAATTACTAACTATGGCTACACCTTC.

The chain couples TRBV12-3 or TRBV12-4 to TRBJ2-4; D gene uncertain. Deletions cut 5 bases from V and 0 bases from J, with 11 bases between. The CDR3 is 15 residues long. Here the CDR3 DNA reads TGTGCCAGCAGTATACAGCCAGTAGCCAAAAACATTCAGTACTTC. Its protein is CASSIQPVAKNIQYF.

This sequence joins TRBV5-4 and TRBJ1-6; perhaps TRBD1 as D (5 bases). The V gene's germline CDR1 is SGHNT and CDR2 YYREEE (reference sequence). This CDR3 is built from 15 residues. Trimming left V 0 bases short and J 5 bases short, with 9 bases between. The chain's CDR3 is CASSLDRGHNSPLHF. CDR3 DNA sequence: TGTGCCAGCAGCTTGGACCGGGGACATAATTCACCCCTCCACTTT.

The V and J genes are TRBV10-3 and TRBJ2-1; 7 positions agree with TRBD2. The CDR3 extends over 13 amino acids. After removal of 0 bases from V and 8 bases from J, the junction contained 1 base not matched to a gene. Germline-derived CDR1 and CDR2 are ENHRY and SYGVKD. DNA for the CDR3: TGTGCCATCAGTGAGTCGGGAGGGGATGAGCAGTTCTTC. Protein product: CAISESGGDEQFF.

This clonotype was recorded many times. This sequence joins TRBV3-1 and TRBJ2-5; the D is unclear. This CDR3 region has 12 residues. Per germline, CDR1 LGHDT and CDR2 YNNKEL (reference sequence). Trimming took 6 bases from V and 0 from J, leaving 5 bases between them. The CDR3 bases are TGTGCCAGCAGAAACGACCAAGAGACCCAGTACTTC. Protein product: CASRNDQETQYF.

The chain employs TRBV9 and TRBJ1-1; no clear D gene. In germline, CDR1 is SGDLS, CDR2 YYNGEE. Trimming shortened V by 0 bases and J by 3 bases, and 9 bases separated the two germline ends. The CDR3 has 14 residues. For the CDR3, the DNA is TGTGCCAGCAGCGTAGCTCCGGGTTACACTGAAGCTTTCTTT. Its translation is CASSVAPGYTEAFF. The full variable domain, its missing parts supplied by reference TRBV9 and TRBJ1-1, is DSGVTQTPKHLITATGQRVTLRCSPRSGDLSVYWYQQSLDQGLQFLIQYYNGEERAKGNILERFSAQQFPDLHSELNLSSLELGDSALYFCASSVAPGYTEAFFGQGTRLTVV.